This T cell receptor beta chain is drawn from a study of EBV T-cell therapy then PD-1 blockade in nasopharyngeal carcinoma. Some clones are missing from TCRdb's copy, which holds only in-frame ones; the method was immunoSEQ multiplex PCR. The sample contains about 23,000 clones, 75% to 90% of which appear only once. Treatment defined: AdE1-LMPpoly-expanded autologous EBV-specific T-cell therapy followed by anti-PD-1 nivolumab. CDR1 and CDR2 (germline): LGHNA, YSLEER. Deletions cut 4 bases from V and 0 bases from J, with 15 bases between. The CDR3 loop spans 17 amino acids. As regards this clone: Antigen: not known.

Sequences were derived from CD8+ T cells from blood, sampled at roughly day 67 from a patient whose treatment included autologous EBV-specific T cells and nivolumab. This clonotype was obtained from a man aged 35 to 55 with nasopharyngeal carcinoma. The J gene is TRBJ2-2, the V gene TRBV4-3, with D uncertain. The DNA for the CDR3 is TGCGCCAGCAGCCGCGAATCGGTAGTACCGAACACCGGGGAGCTGTTTTTT. Its protein is CASSRESVVPNTGELFF.